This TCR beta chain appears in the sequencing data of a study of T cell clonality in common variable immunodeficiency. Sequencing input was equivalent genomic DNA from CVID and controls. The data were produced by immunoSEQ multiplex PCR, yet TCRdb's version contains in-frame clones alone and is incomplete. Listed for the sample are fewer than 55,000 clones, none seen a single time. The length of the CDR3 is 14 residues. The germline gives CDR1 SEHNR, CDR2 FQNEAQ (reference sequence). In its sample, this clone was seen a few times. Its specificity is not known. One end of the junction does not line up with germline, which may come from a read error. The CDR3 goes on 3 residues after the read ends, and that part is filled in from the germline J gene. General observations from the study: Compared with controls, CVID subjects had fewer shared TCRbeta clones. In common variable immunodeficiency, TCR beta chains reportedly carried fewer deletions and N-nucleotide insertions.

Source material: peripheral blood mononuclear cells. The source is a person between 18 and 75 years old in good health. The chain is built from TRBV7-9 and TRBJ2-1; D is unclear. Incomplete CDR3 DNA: TGTTCCAGCAGCTTATTTAGCTCCTACAATGAG. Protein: CSSSLFSSYNE. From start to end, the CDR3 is CSSSLFSSYNEQFF.